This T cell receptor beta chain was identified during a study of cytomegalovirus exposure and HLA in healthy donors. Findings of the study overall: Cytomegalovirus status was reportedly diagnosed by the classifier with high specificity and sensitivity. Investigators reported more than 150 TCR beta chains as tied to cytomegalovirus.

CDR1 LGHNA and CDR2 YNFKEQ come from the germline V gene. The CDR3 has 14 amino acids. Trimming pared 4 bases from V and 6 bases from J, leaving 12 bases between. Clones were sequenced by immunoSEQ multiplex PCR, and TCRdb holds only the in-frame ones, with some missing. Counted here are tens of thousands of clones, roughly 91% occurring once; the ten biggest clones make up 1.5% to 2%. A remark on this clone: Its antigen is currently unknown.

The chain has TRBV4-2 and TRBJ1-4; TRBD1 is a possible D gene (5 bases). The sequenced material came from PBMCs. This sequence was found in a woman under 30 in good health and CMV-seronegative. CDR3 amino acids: CASSPTGDDEKLFF. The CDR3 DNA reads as TGTGCCAGCAGCCCCACGGGGGATGATGAAAAACTGTTTTTT.